A single T cell receptor beta chain is shown here with its context. Primers included in the PCR were 60 Vbeta and 13 Jbeta primers. Clones were read by immunoSEQ multiplex PCR, and TCRdb kept only the in-frame ones, dropping some. The sample lists fewer than 250,000 clones; 65% to 85% were seen once. Per germline, CDR1 MGHRA and CDR2 YSYEKL. This CDR3 comprises 15 residues. V lost 0 bases, J lost 7 bases, and 13 bases lay in between. This sample is part of a study of cytomegalovirus exposure and HLA in healthy donors. V is TRBV4-1 and J is TRBJ2-1, with D hard to call. The sequenced sample consisted of PBMCs. This receptor was taken from a man aged 18 to 30 in good health and CMV-seronegative. In DNA, the CDR3 is TGCGCCAGCAGCCAAGATTCCCTCGGTCGGAATGAGCAGTTCTTC. Its translation is CASSQDSLGRNEQFF.